Listed below are T cell receptor beta chains from one sample, sequenced in a study of blood T cells in healthy people across ages. From the 5' RACE reads, TCRdb called clonotypes with MiXCR, one entry per CDR3 protein. The sample holds 1,500,000 or so distinct CDR3 sequences, 59% seen once. The sequencing sample was made of blood. The receptor set was obtained from a man aged 18 to 29 in good health. Both conserved end residues are part of each CDR3. D genes are given only for firm matches.

>TRBJ2-5|TRBV7-9|.
CAGSLGEAAKETQYF
>TRBJ2-1|TRBV6-1|.
CASSEPQRRGNEQFF
>TRBJ2-5|TRBV20-1|.
CSADATGEQYF
>TRBJ1-1|TRBV6-2/TRBV6-3|TRBD1
CASSTRTGMYTEAFF
>TRBJ2-7|TRBV7-9|.
CASSSHRDGYEQYF
>TRBJ2-1|TRBV4-1|TRBD2
CASSQVPSQLAGTPWEQFF
>TRBJ1-1|TRBV7-9|.
CASNPGALNTEAFF
>TRBJ2-2|TRBV4-3|TRBD2
CASSPGTSGGAWELFF
>TRBJ2-3|TRBV5-1|.
CASSLATSLTDTQYF
>TRBJ1-2|TRBV7-8|.
CASSLDRAGYTF
>TRBJ2-3|TRBV20-1|.
CSARIAGTDTQYF
>TRBJ1-6|TRBV21-1|.
CASTHPFSTGSSPLHF
>TRBJ2-5|TRBV11-1|.
CASSSRTGRYQETQYF
>TRBJ2-3|TRBV29-1|.
CSVERYSLTDTQYF
>TRBJ2-1|TRBV5-1|TRBD2
CASSHPSLAGLITGNEQFF
>TRBJ1-2|TRBV25-1|.
CTSSEYSGKNGYTFGYTF
>TRBJ2-7|TRBV2|TRBD2
CASTTTSEAYEQYF
>TRBJ2-3|TRBV4-3|.
CASSQYGRGSTDTQYF
>TRBJ2-7|TRBV29-1|TRBD1
CSAGGTGAYEQYF